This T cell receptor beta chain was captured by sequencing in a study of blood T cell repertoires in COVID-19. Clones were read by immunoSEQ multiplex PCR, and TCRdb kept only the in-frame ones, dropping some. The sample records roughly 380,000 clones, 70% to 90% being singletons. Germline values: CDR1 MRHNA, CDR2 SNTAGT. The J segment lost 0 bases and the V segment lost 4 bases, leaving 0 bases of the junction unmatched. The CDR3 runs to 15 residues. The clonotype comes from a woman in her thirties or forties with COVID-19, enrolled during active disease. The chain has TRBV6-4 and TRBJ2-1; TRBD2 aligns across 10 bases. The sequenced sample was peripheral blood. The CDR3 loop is CASSGTSGSYNEQFF. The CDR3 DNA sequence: TGTGCCAGCAGTGGGACTAGCGGCTCCTACAATGAGCAGTTCTTC.